This entry concerns a single T cell receptor beta chain. Which antigen it targets is not known. Per-base quality was not reported, and no clone a single base away is much larger than it. The cohort consisted of 650 to 700 healthy bone marrow donors. At the time of sampling, all cohort members were nominally healthy, though unrecorded immune exposures were likely present. The donor tested CMV seropositive and was one of the 289 seropositive cohort members. A peripheral blood sample was collected from each donor, and TCR beta sequencing was performed on peripheral blood mononuclear cells. The Qiagen DNeasy Blood Extraction Kit was used to extract genomic DNA from the blood cell samples. The method behind the library was the immunoSEQ multiplex PCR assay. A mixture of 60 forward primers for TCR Vbeta segments and 13 reverse primers for TCR Jbeta segments was used in the multiplex PCR. A multiplex PCR assay on genomic DNA amplified the CDR3 region of rearranged TCR beta genes. On the Illumina HiSeq System, the amplified TCR beta libraries were sequenced as 87-base-pair reads. On the study's bioinformatics: A later analysis counted approximately 76 million unique TCR beta chains across the 666 repertoires, and around 12 million of these chains were shared by at least two donors. Raw reads were error-corrected and collapsed into unique sequences with a nearest-neighbor algorithm that merged closely related sequences to remove PCR and sequencing errors. Alignment of CDR3 sequences to IMGT reference sequences was used to assign V, D and J gene segments. For a sequence to be retained, a match of at least six nucleotides was required to both a V gene segment and a J gene segment. Rearrangements were classified as productive when the CDR3 lacked stop codons and remained in frame with V and J, and all other rearrangements were classified as non-productive. CDR3 was defined according to IMGT convention as the region running from the second conserved V-encoded cysteine to the conserved J-encoded phenylalanine. The earlier analysis of 500 to 750 of the donors excluded any sequence lacking an unambiguous match to a single V gene segment. In an earlier analysis of approximately 590 of the donors, V segments were called functional above 56.7% productive rearrangements and were called segregating when the between-donor standard deviation exceeded 5%. A statistical classification framework was developed to diagnose cytomegalovirus status using the catalog of TCR beta chain sequences. In a later analysis, TCR nucleotide sequences were compared against IMGT/GENE-DB human TR gene sequences so that V and J genes could be assigned. A later analysis assigned CDR3 sequences and most-parsimonious VDJ recombination scenarios with the TCRdist pipeline. In a later analysis, each TCR beta chain was defined by its CDR3 amino acid sequence together with its V-gene family, and reads without a unique V-gene family were excluded. As a way to deal with suspected cross-contamination and a sequencing artifact, a later analysis dropped 500 to 700 nucleotide sequences that were highly shared and had low generation probability. In a later analysis, a clonal expansion index for each public chain was calculated from normalized within-repertoire ranks of inferred template counts. In a later analysis, generation probabilities were computed with a VDJ recombination model fitted to out-of-frame rearrangements, and the resulting probabilities were checked against IGoR. In a later analysis, TCR-TCR, TCR-HLA and TCR-CMV co-occurrence was scored with hypergeometric tests, and a repertoire-size bias correction was applied to TCR pairs. To estimate false discovery rates, a later analysis permuted the HLA or CMV assignments 20 times. In a later analysis, co-occurring TCRs were grouped using DBSCAN, and TCRdist sequence similarity was added for clustering within HLA-allele-positive subsets. Repertoires with fewer than 30,000 or more than 120,000 public chains, plus five repertoires with anomalous nucleotide sharing, were excluded from co-occurrence clustering. Not all clones reach the TCRdb copy of this immuneACCESS table, which keeps in-frame sequences only. Checked studies attribute under half of the gap to unresolved V genes and leave the rest unexplained. V and J calls and clone size follow that table, whereas D and trimming were derived from the DNA. The sample table lists tens of thousands of clones, more than 70% of them with a count of one. The ten top clones hold around 4.4% of the sample.

The data are from a study of cytomegalovirus exposure and HLA in healthy donors (dated by TCRdb to about 2017). A note on the overall study: An earlier analysis of some 500 of the donors reported approximately 270 Gb of sequence data and 100 million to 140 million unique TCR beta sequences from 190 million or so T cells. The study profiled the T cell repertoires of about 720 subjects by immunosequencing and related them to cytomegalovirus serostatus. Of the roughly 400 genotyped donors, 81% were placed in the genetic ancestry cluster associated with self-reported Caucasian donors. HLA typing included class I and class II loci at four-digit resolution. To predict cytomegalovirus infection status, the study combined high-throughput TCR immunosequencing, statistical association of individual TCRs with disease status, and machine learning. A later genetic analysis took genome-wide SNP genotypes for about 65% of the 666 donors and used that subset as a discovery cohort. Across approximately 420 genotyped donors of the cohort, an average of about 200,000 unique TCR beta nucleotide sequences per donor were sequenced, and around 19% of those sequences were non-productive. Roughly 5 DR-DQ haplotypes were handled as single units for association and clustering because linkage in the cohort was strong. In a later analysis, previously published TCR beta repertoires from 666 donors were re-analyzed and high-resolution HLA genotyping was added so that TCR occurrence patterns could be studied. Every discovery cohort repertoire had been produced on one sequencing platform. To decide whether each TCR beta V gene segment behaved as functional or pseudogenic, an earlier analysis of some 570 of the donors relied on high-throughput TCR beta sequencing. Rather than drawing on any new phenotypic data, the later analysis identified candidate immune exposures from TCR beta sequences and the way those sequences occurred across donors. Donor age, sex, ethnicity and CMV serostatus were compiled together with the repertoire data. Besides the first cohort of roughly 700 subjects, a separate validation cohort made up of around 120 different subjects was used. The study aimed to test whether signatures of past pathogen exposure could be identified by cataloging public T cell receptors. The number of donors typed differed by locus, with roughly 629-640 for A, B, C, DRB1 and DQB1, roughly 520 for DQA1, 606 for DPA1, and approximately 470 for DPB1. An early release that covered several hundred HLA-typed donors contained approximately 290 gigabases of sequencing data and around 80 million unique TCR sequences.

General findings and caveats noted by the study authors: The authors suggested that the approach could potentially be extended to other disease states and immunological phenotypes. In a later analysis, some 17,000 TCR beta sequences were associated with specific HLA alleles at a false discovery rate of 0.05. A further reported finding was that TCR beta sequences accurately predicted the HLA-A and HLA-B alleles for most subjects in the first cohort. The study gave a list of about 160 TCR beta chains associated with cytomegalovirus. In vitro tests confirmed that three of the cytomegalovirus-associated TCR beta chains recognize cytomegalovirus antigens. HLA typing was unavailable for some donors at each locus, so association tests used only the typed subset. Roughly uniform sequencing depth across donors was assumed in presence/absence analyses, although this assumption may not hold. Some IMGT-functional V segments, including TRBV6-2 and TRBV6-3, could not be distinguished by the 87-base-pair reads and were therefore excluded. In a later analysis, most CMV-associated TCR beta chains were found to appear HLA-restricted, with HLA associations seemingly driven largely by CMV exposure. In both the original and validation cohorts, the classifier was reported to diagnose cytomegalovirus status with high specificity and sensitivity. When HLA alleles, especially DR and DQ, strongly co-occurred, attributing TCR associations to individual alleles was difficult. A later genetic analysis reported fewer N-insertions in productive TCRs among donors in an Asian-associated ancestry cluster than the roughly 700-donor mean. In an earlier analysis of 587 of the donors, most TCR beta V segments appeared in productive rearrangements about 87% or about 30% of the time, broadly matching IMGT annotations. An association between a missense DCLRE1C variant and V-gene and J-gene trimming of TCR beta chains was found in a later genetic analysis and replicated in an independent cohort. A later analysis found that TCR association rates varied across HLA loci, with DRB1 alleles showing the most associated TCRs and HLA-C alleles the fewest. Linkage disequilibrium might explain the correlated functional status among segregating V segments, but an unknown experimental factor could not be ruled out. For the cohort, immune exposure information was limited to CMV serostatus. Only TCR beta chains were sequenced in this cohort, and the absence of alpha or paired-chain data limited detectable features. Most TCR sequences were seen in very few donors, while some public TCRs were found in many individuals. Because counts were too low, more than 15 rarely observed V segments, including chromosome 9 orphons, were excluded from the earlier analysis of roughly 580 of the donors. In a later analysis, HLA-associated TCR beta chains showed more clonal expansion and lower generation probabilities than non-associated chains that were equally common. A group of highly shared sequence variants was considered likely to be a technical artifact of the sequencing pipeline. According to a later analysis, parvovirus B19, influenza, CMV and Epstein-Barr virus appeared linked to several top co-occurrence clusters.

CDR1 and CDR2, per the germline V gene (reference sequence), are GTSNPN and SVGIG. V sheds 3 bases and J sheds 2 bases, leaving 8 bases between their ends. The CDR3 goes from the cysteine to the phenylalanine over 12 residues. CDR3 DNA only is kept here, 36 bases in frame from base 1. The chain is assembled from TRBV30 and TRBJ2-7; no confident D gene assignment can be made. The source is a male donor in good health and CMV-seropositive. The sequenced sample consisted of PBMCs. CDR3 loop: CAWRRDTYEQYF. The DNA reads TGTGCCTGGAGGAGAGATACCTACGAGCAGTACTTC.